This TCR beta chain stems from a study of beta chain features in type 1 diabetes. Overall study: Over all samples combined, some 110 million sorted cells were examined.

The V and J ends lost 5 bases and 0 bases respectively, with 9 bases between them. The germline gives CDR1 SGDLS, CDR2 YYNGEE. This CDR3 contains 14 residues. Study-level findings and limits: PCR might show a preference for shorter templates, equally across patients and controls. Moderately but significantly shorter TCRB CDR3s were found in Type 1 diabetes patients in all four CD4+ subsets. Insertions were fewer and deletions more numerous at VDJ junctions in type 1 diabetes patients.

Note on this clone: What it binds is unknown.

The investigators reverse transcribed all of the isolated RNA, so they sequenced expressed TCRB transcripts. Deep immunoSEQ sequencing covered naive, central memory and regulatory T cell samples. Produced via immunoSEQ multiplex PCR; TCRdb's table is partial and in-frame only. Here the sample spans some 350,000 clones, approximately 13% being singletons. The gene calls are TRBV9 and TRBJ1-3; D is possibly TRBD1 (5 bases). This TCR was recovered from a young woman with type 1 diabetes. Specimen: naive CD4+ T cells from blood. The chain's CDR3 is CASSVQGSGNTIYF. CDR3 sequence (DNA): TGTGCCAGCAGTGTCCAGGGCTCTGGAAACACCATATATTTT.